This T cell receptor beta chain was sequenced in a study of technical replicates of blood from several donors. The CDR3 loop spans 13 amino acids. The germline V gene encodes CDR1 MGHRA and CDR2 YSYEKL. The V gene lost 1 base and the J gene lost 5 bases, with 8 bases spanning the gap. The repertoire was sequenced with immunoSEQ multiplex PCR; TCRdb's copy has only in-frame clones and lacks some. The sample holds 98,000 or so clones; about 94% are singletons and the top ten take roughly 0.2%. Material for sequencing was T cells isolated from PBMCs. The V and J genes are TRBV4-1 and TRBJ1-2; D is ambiguous. The sequence came from a human donor in good health. CDR3 protein: CASSQVQEYGYTF. The CDR3 DNA is TGCGCCAGCAGCCAAGTACAAGAATATGGCTACACCTTC.